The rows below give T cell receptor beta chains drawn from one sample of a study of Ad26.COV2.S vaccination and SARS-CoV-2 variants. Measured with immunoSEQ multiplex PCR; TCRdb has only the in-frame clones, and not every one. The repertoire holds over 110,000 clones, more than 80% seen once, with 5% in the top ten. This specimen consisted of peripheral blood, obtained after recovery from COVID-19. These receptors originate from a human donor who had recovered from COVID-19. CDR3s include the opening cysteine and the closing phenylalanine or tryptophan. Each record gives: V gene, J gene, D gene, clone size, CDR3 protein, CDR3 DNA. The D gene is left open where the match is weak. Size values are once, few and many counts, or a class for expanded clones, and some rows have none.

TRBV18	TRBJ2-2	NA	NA	CASSPRSATGELFF	TGTGCCAGCTCACCACGCTCGGCCACCGGGGAGCTGTTTTTT
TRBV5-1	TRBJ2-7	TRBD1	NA	CASSRSAGTGNYEQYF	TGCGCCAGCAGCCGATCGGCCGGGACAGGGAATTACGAGCAGTACTTC
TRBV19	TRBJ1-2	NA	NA	CASSMSEPSIYGYTF	TGTGCCAGTAGTATGAGTGAACCGAGCATCTATGGCTACACCTTC
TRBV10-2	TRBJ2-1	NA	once	CASSERENNEQFF	TGCGCCAGCAGTGAAAGGGAGAACAATGAGCAGTTCTTC
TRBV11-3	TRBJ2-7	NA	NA	CASSLDKLSSYEQYF	TGTGCCAGCAGCTTAGACAAATTGAGCTCCTACGAGCAGTACTTC
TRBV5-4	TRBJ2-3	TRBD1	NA	CASSFGQGHTTDTQYF	TGTGCCAGCAGCTTCGGACAGGGACACACTACAGATACGCAGTATTTT
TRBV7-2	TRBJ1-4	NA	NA	CASSWAGQSGKLFF	TGTGCCAGCAGCTGGGCAGGGCAAAGTGGGAAACTGTTTTTT
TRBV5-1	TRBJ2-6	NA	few	CASSLGSGANVLTF	TGCGCCAGCAGCTTGGGGTCTGGGGCCAACGTCCTGACTTTC
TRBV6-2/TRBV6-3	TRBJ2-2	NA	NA	CASSYHGAGGELFF	TGTGCCAGCAGTTATCACGGGGCAGGCGGGGAGCTGTTTTTT
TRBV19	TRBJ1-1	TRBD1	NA	CASQDRGNTEAFF	TGTGCCAGCCAGGACAGGGGGAACACTGAAGCTTTCTTT
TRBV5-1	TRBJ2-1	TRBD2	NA	CASSVGGVYSYNEQFF	TGCGCCAGCAGCGTTGGGGGGGTCTACTCCTACAATGAGCAGTTCTTC
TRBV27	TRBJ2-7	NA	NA	CASSLSRGRGEQYF	TGTGCCAGCAGTTTATCACGGGGCAGGGGCGAGCAGTACTTC
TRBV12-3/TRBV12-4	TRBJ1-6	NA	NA	CASSQSNSPLHF	TGTGCCAGCAGTCAGTCTAATTCACCCCTCCACTTT
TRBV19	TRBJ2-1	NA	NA	CASTHQGYNEQFF	TGTGCCAGTACCCATCAGGGCTACAATGAGCAGTTCTTC
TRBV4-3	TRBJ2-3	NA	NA	CASSQEVGPDTQYF	TGCGCCAGCAGCCAAGAGGTGGGGCCAGATACGCAGTATTTT
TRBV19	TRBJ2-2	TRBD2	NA	CASSIWGGNTGELFF	TGTGCCAGTAGTATTTGGGGGGGGAACACCGGGGAGCTGTTTTTT
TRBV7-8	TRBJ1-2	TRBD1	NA	CASSLWGGQGENGYTF	TGTGCCAGCAGCTTATGGGGCGGACAGGGGGAGAATGGCTACACCTTC
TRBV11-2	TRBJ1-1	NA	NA	CASSHNQGTNTEAFF	TGTGCCAGCAGCCATAACCAGGGGACGAACACTGAAGCTTTCTTT
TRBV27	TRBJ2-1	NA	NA	CASSLPYPGTSKFF	TGTGCCAGCAGTTTACCTTACCCCGGGACATCCAAATTCTTC
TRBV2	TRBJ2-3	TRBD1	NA	CASSLTGGRITDTQYF	TGTGCCAGCAGTTTAACAGGGGGCAGGATTACAGATACGCAGTATTTT
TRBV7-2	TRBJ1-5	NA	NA	CASSLVGSGGHQPQHF	TGTGCCAGCAGCTTAGTAGGGTCGGGTGGTCATCAGCCCCAGCATTTT
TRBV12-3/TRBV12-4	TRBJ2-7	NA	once	CASSFGGSYEQYF	TGTGCCAGCAGTTTTGGGGGGTCCTACGAGCAGTACTTC
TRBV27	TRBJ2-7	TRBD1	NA	CASSGVGQTSYEQYF	TGTGCCAGCAGCGGCGTGGGACAGACCTCCTACGAGCAGTACTTC
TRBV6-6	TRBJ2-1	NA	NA	CASSLGNEQFF	TGTGCCAGCAGCTTGGGCAATGAGCAGTTCTTC
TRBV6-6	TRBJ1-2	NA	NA	CASSYSMRGSARGYTF	TGTGCCAGCAGTTACTCGATGAGGGGATCGGCACGTGGCTACACCTTC
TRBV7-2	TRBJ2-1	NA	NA	CASSRYGRESYEQFF	TGTGCCAGCAGCCGTTACGGGCGCGAGAGTTATGAGCAGTTCTTC
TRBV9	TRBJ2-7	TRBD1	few	CASSVEASQGEQYF	TGTGCCAGCAGCGTAGAGGCATCACAGGGGGAGCAGTACTTC
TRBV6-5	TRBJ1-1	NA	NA	CASSKLRNLEAFF	TGTGCCAGCAGTAAACTCAGGAATCTCGAAGCTTTCTTT
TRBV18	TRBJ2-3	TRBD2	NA	CASSRGTSGGVPDTQYF	TGTGCCAGCTCCCGCGGGACTAGCGGGGGGGTGCCAGATACGCAGTATTTT
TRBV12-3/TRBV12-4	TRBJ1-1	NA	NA	CASSQGQNTEAFF	TGTGCCAGCAGCCAGGGACAGAACACTGAAGCTTTCTTT
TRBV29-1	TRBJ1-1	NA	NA	CSVELLGTEAFF	TGCAGCGTTGAATTGCTGGGGACTGAAGCTTTCTTT
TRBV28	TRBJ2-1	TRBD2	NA	CASSPMVAGGYAQFF	TGTGCCAGCAGCCCCATGGTAGCGGGGGGGTATGCGCAGTTCTTC
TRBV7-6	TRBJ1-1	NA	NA	CASSRGMNTEAFF	TGTGCCAGCAGCAGGGGCATGAACACTGAAGCTTTCTTT
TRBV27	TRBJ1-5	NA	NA	CASSPQGMSNQPQHF	TGTGCCAGCAGCCCCCAGGGAATGAGCAATCAGCCCCAGCATTTT
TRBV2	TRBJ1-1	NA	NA	CASSDSNTEAFF	TGTGCCAGCAGTGACTCAAACACTGAAGCTTTCTTT
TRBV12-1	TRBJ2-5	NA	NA	CASVVAGGKETQYF	TGTGCCAGTGTAGTAGCGGGGGGGAAAGAGACCCAGTACTTC
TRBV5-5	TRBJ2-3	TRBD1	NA	CASSYSGGSGDTQYF	TGTGCCAGCAGCTATTCAGGGGGAAGTGGAGATACGCAGTATTTT
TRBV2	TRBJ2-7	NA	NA	CASCQETYEQYF	TGTGCCAGCTGTCAAGAGACGTACGAGCAGTACTTC
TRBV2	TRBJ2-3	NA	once	CASSVRVRSDTQYF	TGTGCCAGCAGCGTCAGGGTGAGGTCAGATACGCAGTATTTT
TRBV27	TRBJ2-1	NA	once	CASSLSLPGWGQHNEQFF	TGTGCCAGCAGTTTATCGCTTCCCGGGTGGGGACAACACAATGAGCAGTTCTTC
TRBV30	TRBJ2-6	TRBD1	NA	CAWAHRGPGRRAGANVLTF	TGTGCCTGGGCACACAGGGGGCCAGGTAGACGAGCTGGGGCCAACGTCCTGACTTTC
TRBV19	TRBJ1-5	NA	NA	CASSVVAGGQWPQHF	TGTGCCAGTAGTGTCGTCGCCGGGGGCCAATGGCCCCAGCATTTT
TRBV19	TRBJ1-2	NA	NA	CASRSRGNYGYTF	TGTGCCAGTAGGTCCCGGGGTAACTATGGCTACACCTTC
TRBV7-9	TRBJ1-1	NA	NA	CASSLVRENTEAFF	TGTGCCAGCAGCTTAGTTCGGGAGAACACTGAAGCTTTCTTT
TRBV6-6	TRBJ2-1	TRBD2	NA	CASSYSTRGGYNEQFF	TGTGCCAGCAGTTACTCGACACGGGGGGGATACAATGAGCAGTTCTTC
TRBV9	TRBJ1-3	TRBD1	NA	CASSLGQSGNTIYF	TGTGCCAGCAGCCTGGGACAGTCTGGAAACACCATATATTTT
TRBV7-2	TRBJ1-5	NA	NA	CASSFFQLGQPQHF	TGTGCCAGCAGCTTTTTTCAATTGGGTCAGCCCCAGCATTTT
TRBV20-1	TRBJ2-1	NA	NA	CSATDNEQFF	TGCAGTGCCACGGACAATGAGCAGTTCTTC
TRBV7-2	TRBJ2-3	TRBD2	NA	CASSTGTSGGQDTQYF	TGTGCCAGCAGCACCGGGACTAGCGGGGGTCAAGATACGCAGTATTTT
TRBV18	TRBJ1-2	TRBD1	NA	CASSPDRDGYTF	TGTGCCAGCTCACCCGACAGGGACGGCTACACCTTC